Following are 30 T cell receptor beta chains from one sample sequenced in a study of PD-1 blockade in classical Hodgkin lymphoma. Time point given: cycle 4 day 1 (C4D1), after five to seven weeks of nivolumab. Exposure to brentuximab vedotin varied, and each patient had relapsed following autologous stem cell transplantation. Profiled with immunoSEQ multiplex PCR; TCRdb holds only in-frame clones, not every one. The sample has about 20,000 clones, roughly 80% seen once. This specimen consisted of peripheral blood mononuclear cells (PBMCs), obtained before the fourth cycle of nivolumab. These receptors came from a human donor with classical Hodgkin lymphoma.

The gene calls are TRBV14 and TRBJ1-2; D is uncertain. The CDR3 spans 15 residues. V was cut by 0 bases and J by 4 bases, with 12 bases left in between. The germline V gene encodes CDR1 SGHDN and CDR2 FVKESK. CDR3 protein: CASSQDRIQTYGYTF. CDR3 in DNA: TGTGCCAGCAGCCAAGATCGGATCCAGACCTATGGCTACACCTTC.

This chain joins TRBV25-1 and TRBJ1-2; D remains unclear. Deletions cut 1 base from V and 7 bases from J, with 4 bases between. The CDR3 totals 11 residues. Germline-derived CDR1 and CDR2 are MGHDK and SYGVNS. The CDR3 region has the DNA TGTGCCAGCAGTGAATGGGGTGGCTACACCTTC. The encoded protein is CASSEWGGYTF.

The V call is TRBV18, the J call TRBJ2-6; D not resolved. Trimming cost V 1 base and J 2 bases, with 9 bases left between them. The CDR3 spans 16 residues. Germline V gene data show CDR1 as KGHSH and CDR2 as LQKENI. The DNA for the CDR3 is TGTGCCAGCTCACCACTTACCGGTGCTGGGGCCAACGTCCTGACTTTC. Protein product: CASSPLTGAGANVLTF. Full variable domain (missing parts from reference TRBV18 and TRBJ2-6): NAGVMQNPRHLVRRRGQEARLRCSPMKGHSHVYWYRQLPEEGLKFMVYLQKENIIDESGMPKERFSAEFPKEGPSILRIQQVVRGDSAAYFCASSPLTGAGANVLTFGAGSRLTVL.

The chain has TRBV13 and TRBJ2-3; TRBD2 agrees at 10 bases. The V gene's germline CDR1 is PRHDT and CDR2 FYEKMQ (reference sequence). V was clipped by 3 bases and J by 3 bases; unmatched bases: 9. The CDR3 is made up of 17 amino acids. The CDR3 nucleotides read TGTGCCAGCAGCTTGGGCGCGGGACTAGCGACGACAGATACGCAGTATTTT. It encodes CASSLGAGLATTDTQYF.

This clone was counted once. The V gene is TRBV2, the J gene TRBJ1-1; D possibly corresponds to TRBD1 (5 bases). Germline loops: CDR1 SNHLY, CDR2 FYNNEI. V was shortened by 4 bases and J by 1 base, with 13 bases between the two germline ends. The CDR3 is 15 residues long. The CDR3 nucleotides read TGTGCCAGCAGTGTACGGGCAGGGACGAACACTGAAGCTTTCTTT. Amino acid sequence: CASSVRAGTNTEAFF.

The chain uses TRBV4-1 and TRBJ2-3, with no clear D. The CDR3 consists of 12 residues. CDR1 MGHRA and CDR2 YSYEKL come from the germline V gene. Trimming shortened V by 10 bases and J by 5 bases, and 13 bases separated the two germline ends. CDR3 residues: CATRSGGDTQYF. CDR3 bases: TGCGCCACCAGATCAGGTGGAGATACGCAGTATTTT.

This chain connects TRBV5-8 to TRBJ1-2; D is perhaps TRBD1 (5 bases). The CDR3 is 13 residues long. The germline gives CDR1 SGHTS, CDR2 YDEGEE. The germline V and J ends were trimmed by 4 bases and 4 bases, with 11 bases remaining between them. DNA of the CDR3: TGTGCCAGCAGCGGGACGGCGGTCTATGGCTACACCTTC. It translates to CASSGTAVYGYTF.

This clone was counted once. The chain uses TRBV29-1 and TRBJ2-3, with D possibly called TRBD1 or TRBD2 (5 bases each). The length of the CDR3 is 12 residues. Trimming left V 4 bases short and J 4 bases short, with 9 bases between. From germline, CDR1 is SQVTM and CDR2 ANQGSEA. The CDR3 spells CSVGSGPDTQYF. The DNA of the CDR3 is TGCAGCGTTGGGTCGGGACCAGATACGCAGTATTTT.

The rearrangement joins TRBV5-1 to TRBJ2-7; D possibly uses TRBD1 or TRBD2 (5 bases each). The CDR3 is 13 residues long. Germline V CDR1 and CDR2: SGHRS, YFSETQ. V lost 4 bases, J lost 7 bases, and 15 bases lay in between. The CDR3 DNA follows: TGCGCCAGCAGCACCGGGACCAAAGAGGAGCAGTACTTC. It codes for CASSTGTKEEQYF.

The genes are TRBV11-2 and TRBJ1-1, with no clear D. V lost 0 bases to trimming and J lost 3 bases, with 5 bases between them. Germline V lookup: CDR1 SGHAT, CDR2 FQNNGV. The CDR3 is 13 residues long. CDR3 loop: CASSLDLYTEAFF. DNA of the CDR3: TGTGCCAGCAGCTTAGATCTCTACACTGAAGCTTTCTTT.

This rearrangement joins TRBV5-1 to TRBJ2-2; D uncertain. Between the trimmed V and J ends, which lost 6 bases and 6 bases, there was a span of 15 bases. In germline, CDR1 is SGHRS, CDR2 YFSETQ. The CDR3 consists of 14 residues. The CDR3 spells CASTLVPGAGELFF. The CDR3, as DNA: TGCGCCAGCACCCTAGTCCCGGGTGCCGGGGAGCTGTTTTTT.

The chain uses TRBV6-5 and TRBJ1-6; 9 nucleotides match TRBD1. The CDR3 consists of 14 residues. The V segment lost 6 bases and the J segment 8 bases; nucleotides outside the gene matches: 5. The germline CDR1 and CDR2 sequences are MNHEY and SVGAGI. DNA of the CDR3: TGTGCCAGCAGCGACAGGGGGAGGGATTCACCCCTCCACTTT. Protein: CASSDRGRDSPLHF.

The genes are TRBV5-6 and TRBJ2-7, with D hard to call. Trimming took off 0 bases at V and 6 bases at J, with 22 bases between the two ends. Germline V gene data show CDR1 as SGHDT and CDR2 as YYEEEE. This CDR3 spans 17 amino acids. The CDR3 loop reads CASSLAMNSGVSGEQYF. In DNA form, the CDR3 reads TGTGCCAGCAGCTTGGCTATGAATTCCGGCGTTAGTGGCGAGCAGTACTTC.

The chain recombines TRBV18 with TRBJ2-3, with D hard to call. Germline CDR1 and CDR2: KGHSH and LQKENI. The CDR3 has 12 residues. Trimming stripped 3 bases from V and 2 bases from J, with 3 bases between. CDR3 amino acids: CASSPPTDTQYF. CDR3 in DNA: TGTGCCAGCTCACCTCCCACAGATACGCAGTATTTT.

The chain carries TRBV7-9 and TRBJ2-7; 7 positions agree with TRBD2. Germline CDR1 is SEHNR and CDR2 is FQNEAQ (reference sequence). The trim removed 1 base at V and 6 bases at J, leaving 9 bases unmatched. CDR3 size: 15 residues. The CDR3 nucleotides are TGTGCCAGCAGCTTAGTTGCGGGAGATAGTCCCGAGCAGTACTTC. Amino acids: CASSLVAGDSPEQYF.

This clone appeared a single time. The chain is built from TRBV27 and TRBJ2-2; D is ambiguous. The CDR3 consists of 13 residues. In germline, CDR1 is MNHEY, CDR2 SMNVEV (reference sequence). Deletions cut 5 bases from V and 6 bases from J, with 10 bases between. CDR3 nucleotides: TGTGCCAGCAGTGGGCAGGCCCCCGGGGAGCTGTTTTTT. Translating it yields CASSGQAPGELFF.

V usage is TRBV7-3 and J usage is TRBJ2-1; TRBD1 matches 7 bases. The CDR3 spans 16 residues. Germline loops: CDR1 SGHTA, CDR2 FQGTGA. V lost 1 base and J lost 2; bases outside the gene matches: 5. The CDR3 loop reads CASSLRGTEAYNEQFF. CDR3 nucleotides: TGTGCCAGCAGCTTAAGGGGGACAGAAGCCTACAATGAGCAGTTCTTC.

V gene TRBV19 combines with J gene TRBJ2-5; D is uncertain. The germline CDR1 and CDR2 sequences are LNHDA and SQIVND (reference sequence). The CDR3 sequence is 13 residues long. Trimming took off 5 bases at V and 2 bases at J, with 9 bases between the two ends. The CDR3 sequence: CASSPIPQETQYF. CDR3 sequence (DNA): TGTGCCAGTAGTCCCATACCACAAGAGACCCAGTACTTC. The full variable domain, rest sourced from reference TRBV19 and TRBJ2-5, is DGGITQSPKYLFRKEGQNVTLSCEQNLNHDAMYWYRQDPGQGLRLIYYSQIVNDFQKGDIAEGYSVSREKKESFPLTVTSAQKNPTAFYLCASSPIPQETQYFGPGTRLLVL.

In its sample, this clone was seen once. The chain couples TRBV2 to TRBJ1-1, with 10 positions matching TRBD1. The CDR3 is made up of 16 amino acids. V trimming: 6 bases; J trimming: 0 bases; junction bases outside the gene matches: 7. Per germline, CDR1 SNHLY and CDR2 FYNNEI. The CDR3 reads CASRIDRGRMNTEAFF. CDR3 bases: TGTGCCAGCAGAATCGACAGGGGGCGAATGAACACTGAAGCTTTCTTT.

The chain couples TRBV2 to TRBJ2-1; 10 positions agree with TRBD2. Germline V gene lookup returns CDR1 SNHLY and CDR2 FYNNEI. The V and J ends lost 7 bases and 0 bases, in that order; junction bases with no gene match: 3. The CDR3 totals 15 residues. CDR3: CASTPSGGSYNEQFF. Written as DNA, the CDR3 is TGTGCCAGCACCCCTAGCGGGGGCTCCTACAATGAGCAGTTCTTC.

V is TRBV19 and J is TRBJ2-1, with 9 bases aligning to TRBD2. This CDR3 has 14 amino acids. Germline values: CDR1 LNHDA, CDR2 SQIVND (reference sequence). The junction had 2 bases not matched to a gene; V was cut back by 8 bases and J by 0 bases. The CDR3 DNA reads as TGTGCCAGTGCGCGGGAGGGCTCCTACAATGAGCAGTTCTTC. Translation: CASAREGSYNEQFF. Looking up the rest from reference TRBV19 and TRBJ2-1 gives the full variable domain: DGGITQSPKYLFRKEGQNVTLSCEQNLNHDAMYWYRQDPGQGLRLIYYSQIVNDFQKGDIAEGYSVSREKKESFPLTVTSAQKNPTAFYLCASAREGSYNEQFFGPGTRLTVL.

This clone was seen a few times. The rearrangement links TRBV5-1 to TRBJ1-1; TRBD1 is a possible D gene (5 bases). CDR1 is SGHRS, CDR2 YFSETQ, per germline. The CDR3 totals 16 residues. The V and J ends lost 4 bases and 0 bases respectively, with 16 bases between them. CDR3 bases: TGCGCCAGCAGCGGACTTGGGACGGATATGAACACTGAAGCTTTCTTT. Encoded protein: CASSGLGTDMNTEAFF.

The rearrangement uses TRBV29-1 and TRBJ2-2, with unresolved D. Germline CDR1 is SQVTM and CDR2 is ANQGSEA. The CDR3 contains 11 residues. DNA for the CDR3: TGCACCGTAGAAGACACCGGGGAGCTGTTTTTT. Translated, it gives CTVEDTGELFF.

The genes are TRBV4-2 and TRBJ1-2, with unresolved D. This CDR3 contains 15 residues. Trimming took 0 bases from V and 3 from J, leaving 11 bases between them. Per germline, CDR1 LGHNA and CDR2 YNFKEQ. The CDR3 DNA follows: TGTGCCAGCAGCCAAGATTTGGGAGATTACTATGGCTACACCTTC. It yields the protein CASSQDLGDYYGYTF.

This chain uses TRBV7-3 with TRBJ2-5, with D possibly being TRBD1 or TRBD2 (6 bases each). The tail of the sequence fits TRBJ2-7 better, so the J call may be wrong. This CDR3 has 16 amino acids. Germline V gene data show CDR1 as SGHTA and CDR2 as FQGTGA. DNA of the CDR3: TGTGCCAGCAGCTTAACGGGGTCCGGGGGCCTCTACGAGCAGTACTTC. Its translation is CASSLTGSGGLYEQYF.

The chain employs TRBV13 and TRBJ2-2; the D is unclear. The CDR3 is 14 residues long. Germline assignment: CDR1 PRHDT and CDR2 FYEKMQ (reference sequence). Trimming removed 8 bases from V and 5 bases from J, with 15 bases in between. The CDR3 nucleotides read TGTGCCAGCCGCGAGGACCGTTCAACCGGGGAGCTGTTTTTT. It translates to CASREDRSTGELFF.

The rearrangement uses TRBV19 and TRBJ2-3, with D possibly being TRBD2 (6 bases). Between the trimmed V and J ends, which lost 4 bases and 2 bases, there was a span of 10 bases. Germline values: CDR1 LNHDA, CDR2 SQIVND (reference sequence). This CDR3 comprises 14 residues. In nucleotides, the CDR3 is TGTGCCAGTAGTACTTCGGGAGACACAGATACGCAGTATTTT. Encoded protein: CASSTSGDTDTQYF.

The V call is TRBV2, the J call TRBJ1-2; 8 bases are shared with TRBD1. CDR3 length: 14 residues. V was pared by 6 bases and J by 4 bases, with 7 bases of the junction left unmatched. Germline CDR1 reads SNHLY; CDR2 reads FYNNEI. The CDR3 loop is CASSGQGPTYGYTF. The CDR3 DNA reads TGTGCCAGCAGCGGACAGGGCCCAACCTATGGCTACACCTTC.

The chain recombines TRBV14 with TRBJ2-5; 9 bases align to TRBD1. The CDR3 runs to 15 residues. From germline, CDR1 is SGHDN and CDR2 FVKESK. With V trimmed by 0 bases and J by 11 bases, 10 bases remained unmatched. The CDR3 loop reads CASSQDTGGYDEQYF. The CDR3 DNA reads TGTGCCAGCAGCCAAGATACAGGGGGCTATGATGAGCAGTACTTC.

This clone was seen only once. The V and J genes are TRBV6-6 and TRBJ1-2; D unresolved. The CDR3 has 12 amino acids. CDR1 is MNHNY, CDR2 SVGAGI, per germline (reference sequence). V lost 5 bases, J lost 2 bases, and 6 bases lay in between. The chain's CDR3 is CASSTPNYGYTF. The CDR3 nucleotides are TGTGCCAGCAGTACACCAAACTATGGCTACACCTTC.